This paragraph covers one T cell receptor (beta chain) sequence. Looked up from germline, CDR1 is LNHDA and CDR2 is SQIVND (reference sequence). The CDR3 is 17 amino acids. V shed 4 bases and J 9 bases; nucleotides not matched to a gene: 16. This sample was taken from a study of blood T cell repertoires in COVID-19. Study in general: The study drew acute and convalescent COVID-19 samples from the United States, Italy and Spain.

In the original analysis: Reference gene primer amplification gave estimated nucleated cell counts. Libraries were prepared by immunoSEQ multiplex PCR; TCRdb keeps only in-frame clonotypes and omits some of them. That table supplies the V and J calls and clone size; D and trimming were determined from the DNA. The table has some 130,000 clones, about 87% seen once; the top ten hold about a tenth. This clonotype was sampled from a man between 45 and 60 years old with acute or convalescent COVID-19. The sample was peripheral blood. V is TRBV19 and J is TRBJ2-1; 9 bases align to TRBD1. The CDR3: CASSSRSTGGAKSEQFF. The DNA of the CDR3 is TGTGCCAGTAGTAGCCGGTCTACAGGGGGCGCGAAGAGTGAGCAGTTCTTC. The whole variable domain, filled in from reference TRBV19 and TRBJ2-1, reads DGGITQSPKYLFRKEGQNVTLSCEQNLNHDAMYWYRQDPGQGLRLIYYSQIVNDFQKGDIAEGYSVSREKKESFPLTVTSAQKNPTAFYLCASSSRSTGGAKSEQFFGPGTRLTVL.